This is a list of T cell receptor beta chains from one sample in a study of vaccination effects on CD4 cells after COVID-19. Repertoires were generated with immunoSEQ multiplex PCR, while TCRdb's copy carries only in-frame clones and drops some. This table has 50,000 to 70,000 clones, approximately 79% appearing once. For these receptors, no antigen is known. The input for sequencing was CD4+ T cells from PBMCs cultured without peptide, taken after COVID-19 vaccination. The source of these receptors is a human donor who received a COVID-19 vaccine. CDR3s include the opening cysteine and the closing phenylalanine or tryptophan. The order of the fields is V gene, clone size, J gene, D gene, CDR3 protein, CDR3 DNA. The D gene is left open where the match is weak. Some rows mark clone size as missing; the rest say once, few, many or name a class of expanded clone.

TRBV5-1	once	TRBJ1-2	-	CASSVDFYGYTF	TGCGCCAGCAGCGTGGACTTCTATGGCTACACCTTC
TRBV28	-	TRBJ1-2	-	CASSLVQGIYGYTF	TGTGCCAGCAGTTTGGTTCAGGGGATCTATGGCTACACCTTC
TRBV7-2	few	TRBJ1-1	TRBD1	CASSLQGATEAFF	TGTGCCAGCAGCTTGCAGGGGGCCACTGAAGCTTTCTTT
TRBV6-6	-	TRBJ1-5	TRBD1	CASSRTGFDQPQHF	TGTGCCAGCAGTCGGACAGGGTTTGATCAGCCCCAGCATTTT
TRBV10-1	few	TRBJ1-1	-	CASSSDRMNTEAFF	TGCGCCAGCAGCTCCGACAGGATGAACACTGAAGCTTTCTTT
TRBV7-2	-	TRBJ2-5	TRBD1	CASSTRTGSGETQYF	TGTGCCAGCAGCACTCGGACAGGCTCGGGGGAGACCCAGTACTTC
TRBV7-2	-	TRBJ2-5	-	CASSLGVGSLGSETQYF	TGTGCCAGCAGCTTAGGGGTCGGCAGCCTGGGTTCAGAGACCCAGTACTTC
TRBV27	-	TRBJ2-1	-	CASSRFRVSYNEQFF	TGTGCCAGCAGTCGATTCAGGGTCTCCTACAATGAGCAGTTCTTC
TRBV5-1	-	TRBJ1-1	-	CASSLVGQPNTEAFF	TGCGCCAGCAGCTTGGTTGGACAACCGAACACTGAAGCTTTCTTT
TRBV18	-	TRBJ1-2	-	CASSPDRVNYGYTF	TGTGCCAGCTCCCCAGATAGGGTTAACTATGGCTACACCTTC